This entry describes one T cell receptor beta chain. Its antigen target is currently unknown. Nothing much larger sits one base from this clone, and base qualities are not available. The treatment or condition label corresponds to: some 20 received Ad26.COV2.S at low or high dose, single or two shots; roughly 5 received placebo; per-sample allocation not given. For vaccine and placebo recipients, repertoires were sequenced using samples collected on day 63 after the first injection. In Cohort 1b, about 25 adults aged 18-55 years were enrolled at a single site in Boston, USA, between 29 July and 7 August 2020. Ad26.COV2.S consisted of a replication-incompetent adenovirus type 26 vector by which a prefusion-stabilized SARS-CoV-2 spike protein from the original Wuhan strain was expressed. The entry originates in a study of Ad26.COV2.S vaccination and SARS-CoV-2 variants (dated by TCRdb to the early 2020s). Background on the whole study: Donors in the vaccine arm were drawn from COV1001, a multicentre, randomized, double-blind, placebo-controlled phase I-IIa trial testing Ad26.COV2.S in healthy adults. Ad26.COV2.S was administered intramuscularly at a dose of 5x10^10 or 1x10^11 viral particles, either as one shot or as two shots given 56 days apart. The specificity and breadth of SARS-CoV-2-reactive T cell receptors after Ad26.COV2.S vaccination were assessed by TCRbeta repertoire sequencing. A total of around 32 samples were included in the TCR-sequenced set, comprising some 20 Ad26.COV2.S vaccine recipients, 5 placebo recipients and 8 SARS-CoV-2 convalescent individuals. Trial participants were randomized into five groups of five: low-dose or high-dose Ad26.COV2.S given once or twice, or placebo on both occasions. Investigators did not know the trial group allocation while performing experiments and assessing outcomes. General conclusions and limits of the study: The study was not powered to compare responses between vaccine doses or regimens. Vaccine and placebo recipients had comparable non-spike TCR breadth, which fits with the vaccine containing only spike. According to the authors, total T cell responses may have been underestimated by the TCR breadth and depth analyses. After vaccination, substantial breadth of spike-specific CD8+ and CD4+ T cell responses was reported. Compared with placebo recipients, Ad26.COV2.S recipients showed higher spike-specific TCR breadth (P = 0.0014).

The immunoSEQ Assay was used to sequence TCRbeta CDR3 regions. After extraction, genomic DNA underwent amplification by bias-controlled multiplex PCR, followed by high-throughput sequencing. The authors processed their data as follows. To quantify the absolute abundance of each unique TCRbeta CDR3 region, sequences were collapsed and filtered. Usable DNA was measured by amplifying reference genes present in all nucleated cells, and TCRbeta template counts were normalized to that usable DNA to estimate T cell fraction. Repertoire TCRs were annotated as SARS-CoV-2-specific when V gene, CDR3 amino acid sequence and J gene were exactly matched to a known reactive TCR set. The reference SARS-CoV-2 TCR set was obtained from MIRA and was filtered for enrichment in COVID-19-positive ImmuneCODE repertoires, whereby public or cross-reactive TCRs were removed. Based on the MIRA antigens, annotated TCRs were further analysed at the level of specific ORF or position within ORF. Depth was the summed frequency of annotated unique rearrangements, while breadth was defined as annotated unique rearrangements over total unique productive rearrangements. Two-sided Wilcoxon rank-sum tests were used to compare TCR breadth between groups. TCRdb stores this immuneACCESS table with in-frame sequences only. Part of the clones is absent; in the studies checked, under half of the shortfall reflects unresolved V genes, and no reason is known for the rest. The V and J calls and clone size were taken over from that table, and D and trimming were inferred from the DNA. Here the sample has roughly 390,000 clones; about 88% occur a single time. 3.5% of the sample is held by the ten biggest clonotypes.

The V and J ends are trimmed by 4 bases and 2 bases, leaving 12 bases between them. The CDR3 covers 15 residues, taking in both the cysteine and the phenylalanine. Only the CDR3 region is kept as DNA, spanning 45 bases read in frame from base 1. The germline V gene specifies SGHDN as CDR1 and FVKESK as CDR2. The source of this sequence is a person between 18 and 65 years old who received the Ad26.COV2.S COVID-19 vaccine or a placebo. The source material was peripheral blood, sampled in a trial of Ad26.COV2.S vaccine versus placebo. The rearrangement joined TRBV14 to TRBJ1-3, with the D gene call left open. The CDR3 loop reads CASSPRTDPGNTIYF. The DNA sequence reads TGTGCCAGCAGCCCCAGGACTGACCCTGGAAACACCATATATTTT.